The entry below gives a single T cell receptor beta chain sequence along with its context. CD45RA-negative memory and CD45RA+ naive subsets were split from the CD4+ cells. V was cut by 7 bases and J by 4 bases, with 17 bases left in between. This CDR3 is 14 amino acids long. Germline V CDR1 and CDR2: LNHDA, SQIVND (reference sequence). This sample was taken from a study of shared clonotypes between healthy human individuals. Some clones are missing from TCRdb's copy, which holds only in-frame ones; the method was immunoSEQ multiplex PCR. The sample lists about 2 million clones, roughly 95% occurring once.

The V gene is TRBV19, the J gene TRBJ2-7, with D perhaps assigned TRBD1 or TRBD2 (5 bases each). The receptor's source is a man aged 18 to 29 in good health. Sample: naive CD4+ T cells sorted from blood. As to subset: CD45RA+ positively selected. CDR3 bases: TGTGCCAGTATGCAACGGGACCGCCCGTACGAGCAGTACTTC. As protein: CASMQRDRPYEQYF.